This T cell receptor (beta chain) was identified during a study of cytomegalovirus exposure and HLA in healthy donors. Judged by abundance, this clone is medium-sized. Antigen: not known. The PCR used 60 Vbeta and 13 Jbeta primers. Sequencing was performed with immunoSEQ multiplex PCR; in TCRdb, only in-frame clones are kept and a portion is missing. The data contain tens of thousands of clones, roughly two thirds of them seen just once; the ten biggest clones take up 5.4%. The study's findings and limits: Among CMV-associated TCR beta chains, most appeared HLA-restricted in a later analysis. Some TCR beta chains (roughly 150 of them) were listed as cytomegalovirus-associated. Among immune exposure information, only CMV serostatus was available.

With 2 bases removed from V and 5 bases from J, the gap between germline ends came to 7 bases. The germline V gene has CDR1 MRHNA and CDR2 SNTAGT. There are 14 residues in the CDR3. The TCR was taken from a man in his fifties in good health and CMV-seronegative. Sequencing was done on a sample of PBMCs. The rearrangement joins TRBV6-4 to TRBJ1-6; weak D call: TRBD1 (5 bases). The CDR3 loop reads CASSDQGDNSPLHF. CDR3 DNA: TGTGCCAGCAGTGACCAAGGGGATAATTCACCCCTCCACTTT.